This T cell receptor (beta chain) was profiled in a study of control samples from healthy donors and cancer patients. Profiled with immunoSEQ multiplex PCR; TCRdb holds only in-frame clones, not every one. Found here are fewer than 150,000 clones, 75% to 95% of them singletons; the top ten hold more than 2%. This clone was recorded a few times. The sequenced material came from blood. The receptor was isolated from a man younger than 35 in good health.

The CDR3 DNA reads TGTGCCAGCAGCTTCATAGCCCGTTCCGGACAGGGGGCCTACGATGAGCAGTACTTC. It yields the protein CASSFIARSGQGAYDEQYF. The gene calls are TRBV11-2 and TRBJ2-7; 11 bases agree with TRBD1. The CDR3 is 19 amino acids. CDR1 SGHAT and CDR2 FQNNGV come from the germline V gene. Trimming cost V 3 bases and J 7 bases; bases outside gene matches: 20.